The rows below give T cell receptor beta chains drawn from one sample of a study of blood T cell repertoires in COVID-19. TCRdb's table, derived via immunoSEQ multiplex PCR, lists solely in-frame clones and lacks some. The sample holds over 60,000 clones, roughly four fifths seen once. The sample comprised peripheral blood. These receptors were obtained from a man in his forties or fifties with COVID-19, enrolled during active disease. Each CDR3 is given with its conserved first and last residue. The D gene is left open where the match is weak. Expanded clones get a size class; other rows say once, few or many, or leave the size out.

CDR3 DNA: TGTGCCAGCAGCCAAAAGGGGAGGGACAGGGTCCATTTT; CDR3 protein: CASSQKGRDRVHF; clone size: -; V gene: TRBV5-8; J gene: TRBJ1-5; D gene: TRBD1
CDR3 DNA: TGTGCCAGCAGGTTAAACAGGGACGGTCAGCCCCAGCATTTT; CDR3 protein: CASRLNRDGQPQHF; clone size: -; V gene: TRBV6-5; J gene: TRBJ1-5; D gene: -
CDR3 DNA: TGTGCCAGCAGCTCGGGACATCTTGGAAACACCATATATTTT; CDR3 protein: CASSSGHLGNTIYF; clone size: few; V gene: TRBV7-3; J gene: TRBJ1-3; D gene: -
CDR3 DNA: TGTGCCAGCAGTCCCGCCGTGGACAGGGGCGGCTACACCTTC; CDR3 protein: CASSPAVDRGGYTF; clone size: -; V gene: TRBV6-5; J gene: TRBJ1-2; D gene: TRBD1
CDR3 DNA: TGTGCCAGCAGCTTACCGCCGGACAGTGTTCGTGGTGAAAAACTGTTTTTT; CDR3 protein: CASSLPPDSVRGEKLFF; clone size: -; V gene: TRBV7-2; J gene: TRBJ1-4; D gene: -
CDR3 DNA: TGTGCCAGCAGTCCGAGCGCTCTGACAGGGGGTAATGAAAAACTGTTTTTT; CDR3 protein: CASSPSALTGGNEKLFF; clone size: few; V gene: TRBV27; J gene: TRBJ1-4; D gene: TRBD1
CDR3 DNA: TGTGCCACCAGCAGAGACGGGGTAGCGGGAGGTTCCTACGAGCAGTACTTC; CDR3 protein: CATSRDGVAGGSYEQYF; clone size: few; V gene: TRBV15; J gene: TRBJ2-7; D gene: TRBD2
CDR3 DNA: TGTGCCAGCAGTATGACTAAAGGGGAGCTGTTTTTT; CDR3 protein: CASSMTKGELFF; clone size: -; V gene: TRBV28; J gene: TRBJ2-2; D gene: -
CDR3 DNA: TGTGCCAGCAGTGGGACTAGCACCGGGGAGCTGTTTTTT; CDR3 protein: CASSGTSTGELFF; clone size: -; V gene: TRBV6-4; J gene: TRBJ2-2; D gene: TRBD2
CDR3 DNA: TGTGCCTGGGTACATACAGGGGCAGAGACCCAGTACTTC; CDR3 protein: CAWVHTGAETQYF; clone size: -; V gene: TRBV30; J gene: TRBJ2-5; D gene: TRBD1
CDR3 DNA: TGCGCCAGCAGCCTAGGACAGGAGGCCTACAATGAGCAGTTCTTC; CDR3 protein: CASSLGQEAYNEQFF; clone size: few; V gene: TRBV4-3; J gene: TRBJ2-1; D gene: TRBD1
CDR3 DNA: TGTGCCAGCAGAGCACAGGGGGCAAACACCGGGGAGCTGTTTTTT; CDR3 protein: CASRAQGANTGELFF; clone size: few; V gene: TRBV6-5; J gene: TRBJ2-2; D gene: TRBD1
CDR3 DNA: TGTGCCAGCAGCCGACACAGGCCGCTTTTTCAAGAGACCCAGTACTTC; CDR3 protein: CASSRHRPLFQETQYF; clone size: -; V gene: TRBV11-2; J gene: TRBJ2-5; D gene: -
CDR3 DNA: TGCGCCAGCAGCCGAGACCCGGGACAGGGGAATTATGAGCAGTTCTTC; CDR3 protein: CASSRDPGQGNYEQFF; clone size: -; V gene: TRBV4-1; J gene: TRBJ2-1; D gene: TRBD1
CDR3 DNA: TGTGCCAGCAGCTCACAGGGAGAGCAGTTCTTC; CDR3 protein: CASSSQGEQFF; clone size: -; V gene: TRBV5-6; J gene: TRBJ2-1; D gene: -
CDR3 DNA: TGTGCCAGCAGAACTCAGGGTAACACTGAAGCTTTCTTT; CDR3 protein: CASRTQGNTEAFF; clone size: -; V gene: TRBV2; J gene: TRBJ1-1; D gene: -
CDR3 DNA: TGCGCCAGCAGGCCCGCACGACTTAGCGGGGCCCACAATGAGCAGTTCTTC; CDR3 protein: CASRPARLSGAHNEQFF; clone size: -; V gene: TRBV5-1; J gene: TRBJ2-1; D gene: TRBD2
CDR3 DNA: TGTGCCACCAGTGGAGCCTCTGGGGCCAACGTCCTGACTTTC; CDR3 protein: CATSGASGANVLTF; clone size: -; V gene: TRBV24-1; J gene: TRBJ2-6; D gene: -
CDR3 DNA: TGTGCCAGCACAGGCGGGTTCTCCTACGAGCAGTACTTC; CDR3 protein: CASTGGFSYEQYF; clone size: -; V gene: TRBV6-5; J gene: TRBJ2-7; D gene: -
CDR3 DNA: TGTGCCGTCGGGGAGGGAAACACCATATATTTT; CDR3 protein: CAVGEGNTIYF; clone size: -; V gene: TRBV10-3; J gene: TRBJ1-3; D gene: -
CDR3 DNA: TGTGCCAGTACCTTATCCGGACTAGCAGGAGGGGAGCTGTTTTTT; CDR3 protein: CASTLSGLAGGELFF; clone size: -; V gene: TRBV19; J gene: TRBJ2-2; D gene: TRBD2
CDR3 DNA: TGTGCCAGTAGTCAGGAGGTGACCCAGTACTTC; CDR3 protein: CASSQEVTQYF; clone size: -; V gene: TRBV19; J gene: TRBJ2-5; D gene: -
CDR3 DNA: TGTGCCAGTAGTATTACGGGCAGGGCGAATTACGGAAACACCATATATTTT; CDR3 protein: CASSITGRANYGNTIYF; clone size: few; V gene: TRBV19; J gene: TRBJ1-3; D gene: -
CDR3 DNA: TGTGCCTGGAGTGTACAGGCTCCAATTTATCCAGATACGCAGTATTTT; CDR3 protein: CAWSVQAPIYPDTQYF; clone size: -; V gene: TRBV30; J gene: TRBJ2-3; D gene: -
CDR3 DNA: TGCGCCAGCAGCCAAGATTTTAGGGGGTTTTGGAACACTGAAGCTTTCTTT; CDR3 protein: CASSQDFRGFWNTEAFF; clone size: -; V gene: TRBV4-1; J gene: TRBJ1-1; D gene: -
CDR3 DNA: TGCGCCAGCAGCCAACAGGGAAATAATGAAAAACTGTTTTTT; CDR3 protein: CASSQQGNNEKLFF; clone size: -; V gene: TRBV4-1; J gene: TRBJ1-4; D gene: -
CDR3 DNA: TGTGCCTGGAGTGGGTCCGAGGGCTACACCTTC; CDR3 protein: CAWSGSEGYTF; clone size: -; V gene: TRBV30; J gene: TRBJ1-2; D gene: -
CDR3 DNA: TGTGCCAGCAGCCCCCAGGGCGGGAGGAACAATGAGCAGTTCTTC; CDR3 protein: CASSPQGGRNNEQFF; clone size: -; V gene: TRBV28; J gene: TRBJ2-1; D gene: TRBD2
CDR3 DNA: TGTGCCAGTAGTATAGGGGTAGGACTAGCGGGAGGACCGGATACGCAGTATTTT; CDR3 protein: CASSIGVGLAGGPDTQYF; clone size: -; V gene: TRBV19; J gene: TRBJ2-3; D gene: TRBD2
CDR3 DNA: TGTGCCAGTTCCCCCAGGGGGAGCACTGAAGCTTTCTTT; CDR3 protein: CASSPRGSTEAFF; clone size: once; V gene: TRBV19; J gene: TRBJ1-1; D gene: TRBD1
CDR3 DNA: TGTGCCAGCAGCTTAGTACAGTCCACCGGGGAGCTGTTTTTT; CDR3 protein: CASSLVQSTGELFF; clone size: once; V gene: TRBV11-2; J gene: TRBJ2-2; D gene: -
CDR3 DNA: TGTGCCAGCTCAGAGTACAGGGGGGGCACTGAAGCTTTCTTT; CDR3 protein: CASSEYRGGTEAFF; clone size: -; V gene: TRBV18; J gene: TRBJ1-1; D gene: TRBD1
CDR3 DNA: TGCGCCAGCAGCTTGACAGGCCTAGTGAACACTGAAGCTTTCTTT; CDR3 protein: CASSLTGLVNTEAFF; clone size: -; V gene: TRBV5-1; J gene: TRBJ1-1; D gene: -
CDR3 DNA: TGTGCCAGCAGTTTATCGGGACAGGGGGAGAAGGGCTACACCTTC; CDR3 protein: CASSLSGQGEKGYTF; clone size: -; V gene: TRBV28; J gene: TRBJ1-2; D gene: TRBD1
CDR3 DNA: TGCGCCAGCAGTGATCCGGACAGGGCCTCCTACGAGCAGTACTTC; CDR3 protein: CASSDPDRASYEQYF; clone size: -; V gene: TRBV10-2; J gene: TRBJ2-7; D gene: TRBD1
CDR3 DNA: TGTGCCAGTAGTATAGGACTAGCGGGAACAGAGACCCAGTACTTC; CDR3 protein: CASSIGLAGTETQYF; clone size: -; V gene: TRBV19; J gene: TRBJ2-5; D gene: TRBD2
CDR3 DNA: TGCGCCGGAGGACTTTTCGAGCAGTACTTC; CDR3 protein: CAGGLFEQYF; clone size: once; V gene: TRBV10-1; J gene: TRBJ2-7; D gene: -
CDR3 DNA: TGTGCCACCCGCGGGATAGGGGAGACCCAGTACTTC; CDR3 protein: CATRGIGETQYF; clone size: -; V gene: TRBV15; J gene: TRBJ2-5; D gene: -
CDR3 DNA: TGTGCCAGCTCACCAAGTCGGACAGGGGGAGTCACTGAAGCTTTCTTT; CDR3 protein: CASSPSRTGGVTEAFF; clone size: -; V gene: TRBV18; J gene: TRBJ1-1; D gene: TRBD1
CDR3 DNA: TGTGCCAGCAGCCAACTGGGACTAGCGGACCACGAGCAGTACTTC; CDR3 protein: CASSQLGLADHEQYF; clone size: few; V gene: TRBV14; J gene: TRBJ2-7; D gene: TRBD2
CDR3 DNA: TGTGCCAGCAGCCGGATACAGGGGTCGCAAGAGACCCAGTACTTC; CDR3 protein: CASSRIQGSQETQYF; clone size: -; V gene: TRBV5-4; J gene: TRBJ2-5; D gene: TRBD1
CDR3 DNA: TGTGCCAGCAGTTACGGACAGGGCGGGAATTCACCCCTCCACTTT; CDR3 protein: CASSYGQGGNSPLHF; clone size: once; V gene: TRBV6-5; J gene: TRBJ1-6; D gene: TRBD1
CDR3 DNA: TGTGCCAGCATAGGACTGGGGTCCGGGTCCTACGAGCAGTACTTC; CDR3 protein: CASIGLGSGSYEQYF; clone size: -; V gene: TRBV6-6; J gene: TRBJ2-7; D gene: -